This passage covers 10 T cell receptor beta chains from one sample sequenced in a study of control samples from healthy donors and cancer patients. Sequencing used immunoSEQ multiplex PCR; TCRdb keeps in-frame clones, though not all of them. The sample gives about 130,000 clones, about 92% of which show up once; around 0.6% is in the top ten. Sequences were obtained from PBMCs. These receptors all stem from a man aged 80 or over with head and neck cancer.

The chain uses TRBV30 and TRBJ1-1; D is unresolved. The CDR3 has 13 residues. The V gene lost 8 bases and the J gene lost 0 bases, with 13 bases spanning the gap. From germline, CDR1 is GTSNPN and CDR2 SVGIG (reference sequence). The CDR3 nucleotides are TGTGCCAGTCATCTAACAGTGAACACTGAAGCTTTCTTT. It codes for CASHLTVNTEAFF. Full variable domain (missing parts from reference TRBV30 and TRBJ1-1): SQTIHQWPATLVQPVGSPLSLECTVEGTSNPNLYWYRQAAGRGLQLLFYSVGIGQISSEVPQNLSASRPQDRQFILSSKKLLLSDSGFYLCASHLTVNTEAFFGQGTRLTVV.

The rearrangement joins TRBV9 to TRBJ2-3; D unclear. Germline V CDR1 and CDR2: SGDLS, YYNGEE. The CDR3 runs to 12 residues. The germline V and J ends were trimmed by 4 bases and 5 bases, with 8 bases remaining between them. The CDR3 coding sequence is TGTGCCAGCAGCTCCTTGAGAGATACGCAGTATTTT. Protein sequence: CASSSLRDTQYF.

The J gene is TRBJ2-1, the V gene TRBV6-2 or TRBV6-3; D uncertain. The CDR3 has 13 residues. The V end was cut by 5 bases, the J end by 7 bases, with 12 bases between. Germline values: CDR1 MNHEY, CDR2 SVGEGT. The CDR3 spells CASSPLGPNEQFF. CDR3 sequence (DNA): TGTGCCAGCAGTCCCCTCGGCCCAAATGAGCAGTTCTTC.

The chain has TRBV27 and TRBJ2-1; weak D call: TRBD1 (5 bases). The germline gives CDR1 MNHEY, CDR2 SMNVEV (reference sequence). The CDR3 loop spans 12 amino acids. V lost 9 bases and J lost 7, with 13 bases in between. In nucleotides, the CDR3 is TGTGCCAGTGGGGCGTGGGCGAATGAGCAGTTCTTC. Amino acid sequence: CASGAWANEQFF.

V gene TRBV5-1 combines with J gene TRBJ2-5, with 10 bases that match TRBD2. The length of the CDR3 is 16 residues. CDR1 is SGHRS and CDR2 is YFSETQ in the germline V gene. Unmatched junction bases numbered 2, after V lost 0 bases and J lost 0 bases. The CDR3 is CASSLVLAGDQETQYF. Written as DNA, the CDR3 is TGCGCCAGCAGCTTGGTCCTAGCGGGAGACCAAGAGACCCAGTACTTC. The full variable domain, completed using reference TRBV5-1 and TRBJ2-5, is KAGVTQTPRYLIKTRGQQVTLSCSPISGHRSVSWYQQTPGQGLQFLFEYFSETQRNKGNFPGRFSGRQFSNSRSEMNVSTLELGDSALYLCASSLVLAGDQETQYFGPGTRLLVL.

The chain uses TRBV25-1 and TRBJ2-7; no reliable D call. The CDR3 consists of 12 residues. CDR1 MGHDK and CDR2 SYGVNS come from the germline V gene. CDR3 residues: CGDNRSPYEQYF. The CDR3 DNA reads TGTGGAGACAATAGAAGTCCCTACGAGCAGTACTTC.

The chain uses TRBV6-5 and TRBJ1-2, with unresolved D. Trimming shortened V by 4 bases and J by 4 bases, and 16 bases separated the two germline ends. Germline-derived CDR1 and CDR2 are MNHEY and SVGAGI. This CDR3 has 15 amino acids. CDR3 coding DNA: TGTGCCAGCAGTTCCTATGTTTCCCTGAGCTATGGCTACACCTTC. Translated, it gives CASSSYVSLSYGYTF.

The V call is TRBV29-1, the J call TRBJ2-7, with a possible D match to TRBD1 (6 bases). This CDR3 region has 14 residues. Trimming removed 6 bases from V and 2 bases from J, with 17 bases in between. Germline V CDR1 and CDR2: SQVTM, ANQGSEA. The CDR3 nucleotides are TGCAGCGTGGCCGACAGGCGTCTCCCCTACGAGCAGTACTTC. Translated: CSVADRRLPYEQYF.

This rearrangement joins TRBV6-5 to TRBJ1-1; D not certain. V was cut by 8 bases and J by 0 bases, with 16 bases left in between. This CDR3 region has 15 residues. CDR1 is MNHEY, CDR2 SVGAGI, per germline. The DNA for the CDR3 is TGTGCCAGCCTGGGAGGGATTCGTATGAACACTGAAGCTTTCTTT. Translating gives CASLGGIRMNTEAFF.

The J gene is TRBJ2-7, the V gene TRBV4-3; D is possibly TRBD1 (5 bases). Germline CDR1 reads LGHNA; CDR2 reads YSLEER. With 0 bases removed from V and 3 bases from J, the gap between germline ends came to 9 bases. CDR3 length equals 14 residues. The CDR3 here is CASSQDRVGYEQYF. CDR3 coding DNA: TGCGCCAGCAGCCAAGACAGGGTGGGCTACGAGCAGTACTTC.